The 19 T cell receptor beta chains reported below all come from one sample, sequenced in a study of T cell repertoires in cytomegalovirus infection. Which antigens these TCRs recognize remains unknown. TCRdb ran MiXCR on the reads and lists one entry per CDR3 protein. In the table there are about 480,000 distinct CDR3 sequences, more than 30% of which are singletons. This specimen was cultured PBMCs, taken from culture after CMV antigen stimulation. Receptor source: a human donor in good health (CMV status not recorded). Some clones in this sample may be carry-over from other donors' samples.

Only a few counts were recorded for this clonotype. The chain uses TRBV20-1 and TRBJ1-5, with 7 bases fitting TRBD1. There are 16 residues in the CDR3. Germline CDR1 DFQATT, CDR2 SNEGSKA (reference sequence). V lost 0 bases, J lost 1 base, and 6 bases stayed unmatched. The DNA of the CDR3 is TGCAGTGCTAGAGATGAGGGGGCAGGGAGCAATCAGCCCCAGCATTTT. It encodes CSARDEGAGSNQPQHF.

This clonotype was seen many times. This chain joins TRBV19 and TRBJ2-7; 11 nucleotides line up with TRBD2. V shed 3 bases and J 4 bases; nucleotides not matched to a gene: 8. The length of the CDR3 is 16 residues. Germline values: CDR1 LNHDA, CDR2 SQIVND (reference sequence). In DNA form, the CDR3 reads TGTGCCAGTAGTATCGAAACTAGCGGGAGTGGTTACGAGCAGTACTTC. Amino acid sequence: CASSIETSGSGYEQYF. Using reference TRBV19 and TRBJ2-7 for the parts outside the CDR3, the full variable domain is DGGITQSPKYLFRKEGQNVTLSCEQNLNHDAMYWYRQDPGQGLRLIYYSQIVNDFQKGDIAEGYSVSREKKESFPLTVTSAQKNPTAFYLCASSIETSGSGYEQYFGPGTRLTVT.

This chain uses TRBV6-5 with TRBJ1-2; D is perhaps TRBD1 (6 bases). Germline V gene lookup returns CDR1 MNHEY and CDR2 SVGAGI. Trimming left V 6 bases short and J 3 bases short, with 17 bases between. This CDR3 comprises 15 residues. The CDR3 sequence: CASSHLRRGDYGYTF. Written as DNA, the CDR3 is TGTGCCAGCAGCCACCTACGGAGGGGGGACTATGGCTACACCTTC.

This chain uses TRBV29-1 with TRBJ1-1; D remains unclear. Germline CDR1 SQVTM, CDR2 ANQGSEA. The CDR3 has 13 amino acids. Deletions cut 1 base from V and 0 bases from J, with 6 bases between. The CDR3 is CSVEVGMNTEAFF. The CDR3 region has the DNA TGCAGCGTTGAAGTGGGTATGAACACTGAAGCTTTCTTT.

The chain employs TRBV12-3 or TRBV12-4 and TRBJ2-4; tentative D call: TRBD2 (5 bases). Deletions cut 6 bases from V and 2 bases from J, with 11 bases between. The CDR3 has 14 residues. The CDR3 region has the DNA TGTGCCAGCAGCTCCCACGGGACCAAAAACATTCAGTACTTC. Translation gives CASSSHGTKNIQYF.

There are a few counts of this clonotype. The rearrangement uses TRBV5-1 and TRBJ2-1, with a tentative D call TRBD1 (6 bases). The CDR3 contains 14 residues. V dropped 4 bases and J dropped 5 bases, with 13 bases sitting between them. Germline V gene lookup returns CDR1 SGHRS and CDR2 YFSETQ. The CDR3 DNA is TGCGCCAGCAGCCCCAGGGGTCCCAACAATGAGCAGTTCTTC. Translating it yields CASSPRGPNNEQFF.

The chain combines TRBV7-9 with TRBJ2-1; 13 nucleotides match TRBD2. V trimming: 5 bases; J trimming: 2 bases; junction bases outside the gene matches: 9. Germline V CDR1 and CDR2: SEHNR, FQNEAQ (reference sequence). The length of the CDR3 is 18 residues. The CDR3 reads CASSLSRLAGGPYNEQFF. The DNA for the CDR3 is TGTGCCAGCAGCCTTTCTCGACTAGCGGGGGGACCCTACAATGAGCAGTTCTTC.

This clonotype has at least ten counts. V and J are TRBV7-8 and TRBJ2-7, with TRBD2 as a possible D gene (6 bases). V lost 0 bases and J lost 2, with 14 bases in between. Germline CDR1 and CDR2: SGHVS and FQNEAQ. CDR3 length: 16 amino acids. The CDR3 here is CASSLAGASAPYEQYV. The CDR3 DNA sequence: TGTGCCAGCAGCTTAGCGGGTGCTAGCGCTCCCTACGAGCAGTACGTC.

The sample holds a few counts of this clonotype. The chain uses TRBV7-2 and TRBJ2-5; D gene uncertain. Germline loops: CDR1 SGHTA, CDR2 FQGNSA. The CDR3 covers 14 residues. V lost 4 bases to trimming and J lost 1 base, with 10 bases between them. The CDR3 is CASSSRRIQETQYF. In DNA form, the CDR3 reads TGTGCCAGCAGCTCAAGACGGATCCAAGAGACCCAGTACTTC. Full variable domain (remainder filled in from reference TRBV7-2 and TRBJ2-5): GAGVSQSPSNKVTEKGKDVELRCDPISGHTALYWYRQSLGQGLEFLIYFQGNSAPDKSGLPSDRFSAERTGGSVSTLTIQRTQQEDSAVYLCASSSRRIQETQYFGPGTRLLVL.

This clonotype was observed at least ten times. V is TRBV7-3 and J is TRBJ2-1, with D unclear. V gave up 3 bases and J gave up 0 bases, with 15 bases separating them. CDR3 length: 17 amino acids. Germline loops: CDR1 SGHTA, CDR2 FQGTGA. This chain's CDR3 is CASSFFSRGSSYNEQFF. DNA for the CDR3: TGTGCCAGCAGCTTTTTCTCGCGCGGTAGCTCCTACAATGAGCAGTTCTTC. Filled out from reference TRBV7-3 and TRBJ2-1, the complete variable domain reads GAGVSQTPSNKVTEKGKYVELRCDPISGHTALYWYRQSLGQGPEFLIYFQGTGAADDSGLPNDRFFAVRPEGSVSTLKIQRTERGDSAVYLCASSFFSRGSSYNEQFFGPGTRLTVL.

This chain connects TRBV4-1 to TRBJ2-7; 7 bases align to TRBD2. V lost 0 bases to trimming and J lost 9 bases; unmatched junction nucleotides: 8. The CDR3 sequence is 14 residues long. In germline, CDR1 is MGHRA, CDR2 YSYEKL. CDR3 sequence reads: CASSQEGEGTGQYF. CDR3 nucleotide sequence: TGCGCCAGCAGCCAAGAGGGGGAGGGGACTGGGCAGTACTTC.

The CDR3 sequence is CASRRLARTEREAFF. The CDR3 region has the DNA TGTGCCAGCAGACGATTGGCCCGGACAGAAAGAGAAGCTTTCTTT. The chain combines TRBV7-6 with TRBJ1-1; possibly TRBD1 for D (6 bases). V was cut by 6 bases and J by 8 bases, with 22 bases left in between. The CDR3 is 15 residues long. Germline-derived CDR1 and CDR2 are SGHVS and FNYEAQ.

This chain joins TRBV20-1 and TRBJ1-2; no clear D gene. Germline CDR1 DFQATT, CDR2 SNEGSKA (reference sequence). The CDR3 consists of 11 residues. Trimming took 5 bases from V and 8 from J, leaving 12 bases between them. The CDR3 is CSAPRGRGYTF. The CDR3 region has the DNA TGCAGTGCTCCGCGGGGAAGAGGCTACACCTTC.

This clonotype has at least ten counts. This sequence joins TRBV7-9 and TRBJ2-3; tentative D call: TRBD2 (6 bases). Trimming stripped 6 bases from V and 3 bases from J, with 7 bases between. The germline CDR1 and CDR2 sequences are SEHNR and FQNEAQ (reference sequence). This CDR3 region has 12 residues. The CDR3 region is CASRSGTDTQYF. CDR3 in DNA: TGTGCCAGCAGGAGCGGGACAGATACGCAGTATTTT.

V and J are TRBV15 and TRBJ1-1; D possibly corresponds to TRBD1 (6 bases). CDR1 is LNHNV, CDR2 YYDKDF, per germline (reference sequence). CDR3 length: 15 residues. The CDR3 DNA follows: TGTGCGACCGGCCCGGGGGGGCGGGGGAACACTGAAGCTTTCTTT. This gives the protein CATGPGGRGNTEAFF.

The V call is TRBV7-3, the J call TRBJ1-2; TRBD1 might be the D (6 bases). The ends were cut back, 5 bases at V and 2 bases at J, with 18 bases in the middle. Germline-derived CDR1 and CDR2 are SGHTA and FQGTGA. The CDR3 has 16 residues. In DNA form, the CDR3 reads TGTGCCAGCAGCCCAGGGGTAGGCGGCCTCAACTATGGCTACACCTTC. Translated, it gives CASSPGVGGLNYGYTF.

This clonotype was observed many times. This rearrangement joins TRBV7-2 to TRBJ2-2, with a possible D match to TRBD1 (5 bases). Germline V CDR1 and CDR2: SGHTA, FQGNSA. The CDR3 runs to 15 residues. V shed 5 bases and J shed 3 bases, with 13 bases lying between them. The DNA of the CDR3 is TGTGCCAGCAGCCAAAATGGGGCGGACACCGGGGAGCTGTTTTTT. This translates into CASSQNGADTGELFF.

The V gene is TRBV10-3, the J gene TRBJ2-3, with 9 bases lining up with TRBD2. The CDR3 runs 13 residues. Germline V CDR1 and CDR2: ENHRY, SYGVKD. Trimming cost V 3 bases and J 8 bases; bases outside gene matches: 3. The CDR3 sequence is CAISDMTSGTQYF. CDR3 bases: TGTGCCATCAGTGATATGACTAGCGGTACGCAGTATTTT.

This chain connects TRBV4-3 to TRBJ2-1; 10 bases agree with TRBD2. The germline CDR1 and CDR2 sequences are LGHNA and YSLEER. V shed 2 bases and J 5 bases; nucleotides not matched to a gene: 3. The CDR3 covers 15 residues. DNA of the CDR3: TGCGCCAGCAGCCAAAGAGGACTAGCGGACAATGAGCAGTTCTTC. Protein product: CASSQRGLADNEQFF.